This T cell receptor beta chain was sequenced during a study of blood T cell repertoires in COVID-19. Study summary: Both acute and convalescent COVID-19 samples were obtained from the United States, Italy and Spain. PBMCs, B-cell-depleted T cells, or T cells were the source of the cDNA or gDNA that made up the material.

As processed by the authors: Reference gene primer amplification gave estimated nucleated cell counts. The protocol was immunoSEQ multiplex PCR, while the TCRdb copy is restricted to in-frame clones and leaves out a portion. D and trimming come from the DNA, and the V and J calls and clone size come from that table. The sample lists approximately 70,000 clones, about 91% occurring once. Per the germline V gene, CDR1 is LNHNV and CDR2 is YYDKDF (reference sequence). The CDR3 spans 14 residues. The ends were cut back, 0 bases at V and 11 bases at J, with 16 bases in the middle. The chain has TRBV15 and TRBJ1-1, with D perhaps matching TRBD1 (6 bases). Sequencing was carried out using peripheral blood. The sequence was collected from a woman aged 55 to 70 with active COVID-19. CDR3 in amino acids: CATSREGQGFEAFF. In nucleotides, the CDR3 is TGTGCCACCAGCAGAGAGGGGCAGGGGTTTGAGGCTTTCTTT.